The T cell receptor beta chain under discussion was sequenced for a study of CXCR4 blockade with PD-1 therapy in pancreatic cancer. Study findings and constraints: Intratumoral clonality (mean about 0.15) exceeded healthy blood (around 0.051) but did not track survival. Without paired alpha-beta data, shared specificity of dominant clones is unconfirmed. Clone frequency correlated with its number of distinct nucleotide rearrangements.

With respect to this clone: Antigen: not known. This same CDR3 is encoded by further DNA sequences in the sample.

Patients who provided the archived tumor blocks had not received neoadjuvant therapy before surgery. Method: immunoSEQ multiplex PCR; TCRdb's copy keeps in-frame clones and lacks some. The sample has some 1,800 clones, roughly 41% seen once. This CDR3 region has 14 residues. Germline V gives CDR1 MDHEN, CDR2 SYDVKM. With V trimmed by 5 bases and J by 0 bases, 3 bases remained unmatched. The chain employs TRBV28 and TRBJ1-2; TRBD1 agrees at 7 bases. The receptor comes from a human donor with pancreatic ductal adenocarcinoma. Sequencing was done on a sample of tumor tissue. CDR3 DNA: TGTGCCAGCAGTCCAGGGACAGCTAACTATGGCTACACCTTC. Translation gives CASSPGTANYGYTF.